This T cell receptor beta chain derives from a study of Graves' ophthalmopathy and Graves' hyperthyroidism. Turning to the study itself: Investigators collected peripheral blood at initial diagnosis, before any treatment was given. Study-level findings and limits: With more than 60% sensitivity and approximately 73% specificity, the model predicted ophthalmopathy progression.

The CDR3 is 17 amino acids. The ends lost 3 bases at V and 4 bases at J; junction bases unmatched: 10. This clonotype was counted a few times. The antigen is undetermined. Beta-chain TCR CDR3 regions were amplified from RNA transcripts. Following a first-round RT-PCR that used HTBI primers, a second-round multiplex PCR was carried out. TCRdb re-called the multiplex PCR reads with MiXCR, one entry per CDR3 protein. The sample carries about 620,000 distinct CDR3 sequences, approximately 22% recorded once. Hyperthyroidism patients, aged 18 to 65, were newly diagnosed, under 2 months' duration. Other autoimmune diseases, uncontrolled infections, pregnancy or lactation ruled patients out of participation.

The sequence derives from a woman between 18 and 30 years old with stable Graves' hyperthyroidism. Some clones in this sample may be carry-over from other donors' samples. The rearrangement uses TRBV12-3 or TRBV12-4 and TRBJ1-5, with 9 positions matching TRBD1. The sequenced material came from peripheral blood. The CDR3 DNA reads TGTGCCAGCAGTTTTCGCCCCCCGGGACAGGGTAATCAGCCCCAGCATTTT. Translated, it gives CASSFRPPGQGNQPQHF.